Listed here are 21 T cell receptor beta chains from one sample, sequenced in a study of blood T cell repertoires in COVID-19. The assay was immunoSEQ multiplex PCR, and TCRdb's table has in-frame clones only and misses some. The repertoire has under 300,000 clones, about 88% of them found once; the top ten carry about 2.1%. The sequenced sample was peripheral blood. Receptor source: a woman aged 40 to 50 who had recovered from COVID-19.

The chain combines TRBV28 with TRBJ1-2; D gene uncertain. V was trimmed by 5 bases and J by 4 bases, leaving 14 bases between them. Germline loops: CDR1 MDHEN, CDR2 SYDVKM. The CDR3 contains 14 residues. The CDR3 region has the DNA TGTGCCAGCAGTCCCATCACAAAAACCTATGGCTACACCTTC. This translates into CASSPITKTYGYTF.

The chain combines TRBV7-2 with TRBJ2-3; the D gene is possibly TRBD2 (6 bases). Germline lookup yields CDR1 SGHTA and CDR2 FQGNSA. The CDR3 spans 14 residues. Trimming took off 3 bases at V and 2 bases at J, with 9 bases between the two ends. The CDR3 is CASSFAGLTDTQYF. DNA for the CDR3: TGTGCCAGCAGCTTTGCGGGACTCACAGATACGCAGTATTTT.

This clone was recorded at least ten times. The rearrangement joins TRBV28 to TRBJ1-2; 11 bases are a match to TRBD1. CDR3 size: 18 residues. Germline CDR1 is MDHEN and CDR2 is SYDVKM. Unmatched junction bases numbered 17, after V lost 5 bases and J lost 6 bases. The CDR3, as DNA: TGTGCCAGCAGTAAATCCGGGACAGGGGGTGTTTATTCAAATGGCTACACCTTC. Translating gives CASSKSGTGGVYSNGYTF.

This chain links TRBV19 with TRBJ1-4; a weak D match, TRBD1 (5 bases). This CDR3 spans 16 amino acids. CDR1 and CDR2 from the germline V gene are LNHDA and SQIVND (reference sequence). The V end lost 4 bases, the J end lost 0 bases, and 12 bases lay between the germline ends. CDR3 coding DNA: TGTGCCAGTAGTAGCTTTCAGACAGCAACTAATGAAAAACTGTTTTTT. It translates to CASSSFQTATNEKLFF.

This chain joins TRBV2 and TRBJ1-6; D possibly corresponds to TRBD1 (6 bases). V was clipped by 2 bases and J by 6 bases, with 11 bases between them. Germline loops: CDR1 SNHLY, CDR2 FYNNEI. The CDR3 loop spans 15 amino acids. Written as DNA, the CDR3 is TGTGCCAGCAGTGAAACACGGGGGGCTAATTCACCCCTCCACTTT. Its translation is CASSETRGANSPLHF.

The chain carries TRBV27 and TRBJ1-4; TRBD1 is a possible D gene (5 bases). The CDR3 spans 14 residues. Per germline, CDR1 MNHEY and CDR2 SMNVEV (reference sequence). V was trimmed by 6 bases and J by 8 bases, leaving 16 bases between them. The CDR3 DNA follows: TGTGCCAGCAGCTCTTCGGGGGGGATGGAAAAACTGTTTTTT. It is translated as CASSSSGGMEKLFF.

The chain recombines TRBV5-5 with TRBJ1-5; unclear D gene. This CDR3 contains 13 residues. CDR1 and CDR2 (germline): SGHKS, YYEKEE (reference sequence). V was cut by 10 bases and J by 6 bases, with 17 bases left in between. The CDR3 region is CAVIRRGRQPQHF. The DNA for the CDR3 is TGTGCCGTGATCCGCCGGGGTCGTCAGCCCCAGCATTTT.

The V and J genes are TRBV7-9 and TRBJ1-1; 9 bases are shared with TRBD1. Germline CDR1 reads SEHNR; CDR2 reads FQNEAQ (reference sequence). Trimming at V came to 6 bases and at J to 1 base, leaving 9 bases not matched to a gene. The CDR3 contains 16 residues. The CDR3 coding sequence is TGTGCCAGCAGTACCGGGACAGGGTCTGAGAACACTGAAGCTTTCTTT. It specifies CASSTGTGSENTEAFF.

The gene calls are TRBV19 and TRBJ2-2; tentative D call: TRBD2 (6 bases). This CDR3 region has 16 residues. Trimming took off 5 bases at V and 1 base at J, with 14 bases between the two ends. Germline CDR1 and CDR2: LNHDA and SQIVND (reference sequence). The CDR3 coding sequence is TGTGCCAGTAGTGTGACCCTCGGGGGGAACACCGGGGAGCTGTTTTTT. This gives the protein CASSVTLGGNTGELFF. Full variable domain (remainder filled in from reference TRBV19 and TRBJ2-2): DGGITQSPKYLFRKEGQNVTLSCEQNLNHDAMYWYRQDPGQGLRLIYYSQIVNDFQKGDIAEGYSVSREKKESFPLTVTSAQKNPTAFYLCASSVTLGGNTGELFFGEGSRLTVL.

The rearrangement joins TRBV3-1 (or the pseudogene TRBV3-2) to TRBJ2-7; 12 bases match TRBD2. V lost 0 bases to trimming and J lost 7 bases; unmatched junction nucleotides: 7. The CDR3 sequence is 16 residues long. The germline V gene has CDR1 LGHDT and CDR2 YNNKEL (reference sequence). The CDR3, as DNA: TGTGCCAGCAGCCAAGATAAGCTAGCGGGGGGGCATGAGCAGTACTTC. It codes for CASSQDKLAGGHEQYF.

The chain combines TRBV19 with TRBJ1-5; possibly TRBD1 for D (5 bases). Germline V lookup: CDR1 LNHDA, CDR2 SQIVND (reference sequence). The CDR3 runs 15 residues. V lost 7 bases to trimming and J lost 6 bases, with 19 bases between them. CDR3 nucleotides: TGTGCCAGTATGAAAGACCCAGGGATAATTCAGCCCCAGCATTTT. Translated: CASMKDPGIIQPQHF.

This chain connects TRBV11-2 to TRBJ1-4, with 8 bases matching TRBD1. V gave up 0 bases and J gave up 7 bases; unmatched junction bases: 4. Germline CDR1 reads SGHAT; CDR2 reads FQNNGV. This CDR3 region has 15 residues. The CDR3 DNA sequence: TGTGCCAGCAGCTTAGACAGGGGGCCAAGTGAAAAACTGTTTTTT. Protein product: CASSLDRGPSEKLFF.

The chain links TRBV4-1 to TRBJ1-3; 10 bases fit TRBD1. In germline, CDR1 is MGHRA, CDR2 YSYEKL. The CDR3 contains 19 residues. The V segment lost 0 bases and the J segment 8 bases; nucleotides outside the gene matches: 16. The CDR3 sequence: CASSQDRTGGKKLGDTIYF. CDR3 DNA sequence: TGCGCCAGCAGCCAAGATCGGACAGGGGGAAAGAAGCTTGGGGACACCATATATTTT.

The chain carries TRBV28 and TRBJ2-7; 16 bases line up with TRBD2. J was trimmed by 3 bases and V by 1 base; bases with no gene match: 6. The germline CDR1 and CDR2 sequences are MDHEN and SYDVKM. This CDR3 spans 18 amino acids. CDR3 bases: TGTGCCAGCAGTTTATTTGGGACTAGCGGGGGGGGCCACTACGAGCAGTACTTC. This encodes CASSLFGTSGGGHYEQYF. Complete variable domain (other parts from reference TRBV28 and TRBJ2-7): DVKVTQSSRYLVKRTGEKVFLECVQDMDHENMFWYRQDPGLGLRLIYFSYDVKMKEKGDIPEGYSVSREKKERFSLILESASTNQTSMYLCASSLFGTSGGGHYEQYFGPGTRLTVT.

This clone is a singleton in its sample. J is TRBJ2-1 and V is TRBV4-1, with 9 bases aligning to TRBD2. Trimming took 1 base from V and 5 from J; bases not matched to a gene: 12. This CDR3 comprises 18 residues. Germline V gene lookup returns CDR1 MGHRA and CDR2 YSYEKL. CDR3 residues: CASSQGASGTNIHNEQFF. The DNA for the CDR3 is TGCGCCAGCAGCCAAGGAGCTAGCGGGACTAACATACACAATGAGCAGTTCTTC.

This clone has more than one count but fewer than ten. This chain joins TRBV28 and TRBJ2-7; D possibly corresponds to TRBD2 (5 bases). CDR3 length: 14 residues. Trimming cost V 2 bases and J 7 bases, with 15 bases left between them. From germline, CDR1 is MDHEN and CDR2 SYDVKM. The DNA for the CDR3 is TGTGCCAGCAGTTTACCCCTGCGGGTGAGGGAGCAGTACTTC. This codes for CASSLPLRVREQYF.

For this clone: The sample has other DNA sequences that encode this CDR3 too. The chain employs TRBV7-9 and TRBJ2-7; D perhaps matches TRBD2 (6 bases). The CDR3 spans 13 residues. Germline V gene sequence: CDR1 SEHNR, CDR2 FQNEAQ (reference sequence). Between the trimmed V and J ends, which lost 0 bases and 3 bases, there was a span of 6 bases. CDR3: CASSLAGGYEQYF. The CDR3 DNA sequence: TGTGCCAGCAGCTTAGCGGGGGGCTACGAGCAGTACTTC.

The chain carries TRBV18 and TRBJ2-7; the D is unclear. CDR1 and CDR2 from the germline V gene are KGHSH and LQKENI. Trimming took 1 base from V and 3 from J, leaving 13 bases between them. This CDR3 region has 15 residues. CDR3 region: CASSPRANRHYEQYF. The CDR3 DNA sequence: TGTGCCAGCTCACCACGGGCTAACCGGCACTACGAGCAGTACTTC.

The chain combines TRBV5-5 with TRBJ1-1; TRBD1 might be the D (6 bases). The CDR3 runs to 12 residues. V lost 0 bases and J lost 10, with 10 bases in between. Germline CDR1 reads SGHKS; CDR2 reads YYEKEE (reference sequence). CDR3 sequence reads: CASSLGQGRAFF. Written as DNA, the CDR3 is TGTGCCAGCAGCTTGGGTCAGGGGCGAGCTTTCTTT.

This chain connects TRBV4-1 to TRBJ2-7, with D perhaps matching TRBD2 (6 bases). The CDR3 extends over 17 amino acids. CDR1 is MGHRA and CDR2 is YSYEKL in the germline V gene. Trimming stripped 0 bases from V and 0 bases from J, with 15 bases between. The CDR3 DNA is TGCGCCAGCAGCCAAGATCCCCCGGGACTGATCTCCTACGAGCAGTACTTC. Translation: CASSQDPPGLISYEQYF.

This clone has just one count. The chain employs TRBV7-3 and TRBJ2-7; tentative D call: TRBD1 (6 bases). CDR3 length equals 14 residues. V lost 5 bases and J 6 bases, leaving 17 bases between the germline ends. Per germline, CDR1 SGHTA and CDR2 FQGTGA. CDR3 DNA: TGTGCCAGCAGCGTACAGGGCCCTCCCGGCGAGCAGTACTTC. Translation gives CASSVQGPPGEQYF.